The 30 T cell receptor beta chains listed next were all sequenced from one sample in a study of shared clonotypes between healthy human individuals. The protocol was immunoSEQ multiplex PCR, while the TCRdb copy is restricted to in-frame clones and leaves out a portion. The sample lists roughly 1.4 million clones, 98% occurring once. The sample consisted of naive CD4+ T cells sorted from blood. This sample's subset: CD45RA+ positively selected. These receptor sequences come from a man aged 25 to 40 in good health.

This clone was seen just once. V is TRBV5-1 and J is TRBJ2-1, with 7 bases aligning to TRBD1. Germline CDR1 and CDR2: SGHRS and YFSETQ. The CDR3 loop spans 17 amino acids. Trimming cost V 4 bases and J 5 bases; bases outside gene matches: 15. In DNA form, the CDR3 reads TGCGCCAGCAGCCAGACCCGGGGACAGTCGGCTCACAATGAGCAGTTCTTC. Translated, it gives CASSQTRGQSAHNEQFF.

The V and J genes are TRBV11-2 and TRBJ2-1; 8 bases align to TRBD1. The V and J ends lost 4 bases and 7 bases, in that order; junction bases with no gene match: 9. Germline V lookup: CDR1 SGHAT, CDR2 FQNNGV. The CDR3 is 15 residues long. In DNA form, the CDR3 reads TGTGCCAGCAGCTCCAACGACAGGGGAAGGAATGAGCAGTTCTTC. Amino acid sequence: CASSSNDRGRNEQFF.

V and J are TRBV19 and TRBJ2-5; 7 bases are a match to TRBD2. From germline, CDR1 is LNHDA and CDR2 SQIVND (reference sequence). This CDR3 spans 15 amino acids. V dropped 4 bases and J dropped 4; count of bases not matched to a gene: 9. CDR3 sequence (DNA): TGTGCCAGTAGTAGAATGACTAGCCGGGGAGAGACCCAGTACTTC. This gives the protein CASSRMTSRGETQYF.

The chain recombines TRBV2 with TRBJ2-1; 9 bases match TRBD1. Germline V gives CDR1 SNHLY, CDR2 FYNNEI. J gave up 4 bases and V 5 bases, and 6 bases lay outside the gene matches. CDR3 size: 15 residues. CDR3 bases: TGTGCCAGCAGTTCGACAGGGGGAAGGTACAATGAGCAGTTCTTC. Protein product: CASSSTGGRYNEQFF.

This clone was detected once. The J gene is TRBJ1-5, the V gene TRBV7-2, with D possibly TRBD1 on 5 matching bases. Germline lookup yields CDR1 SGHTA and CDR2 FQGNSA. CDR3 length: 14 amino acids. The V end was cut by 0 bases, the J end by 6 bases, with 9 bases between. CDR3 sequence (DNA): TGTGCCAGCAGCTTAGCCCGGGGACCTCAGCCCCAGCATTTT. Translation: CASSLARGPQPQHF.

Turning to this clone: This specimen includes other DNA sequences encoding the same CDR3. V is TRBV6-5 and J is TRBJ2-7; 7 nucleotides line up with TRBD1. V dropped 4 bases and J dropped 1; count of bases not matched to a gene: 4. CDR1 is MNHEY and CDR2 is SVGAGI in the germline V gene. The CDR3 sequence is 14 residues long. This CDR3 reads CASSSPGQSYEQYF. In DNA, the CDR3 is TGTGCCAGCAGTTCCCCGGGACAGTCCTACGAGCAGTACTTC.

This clone was seen once. The gene calls are TRBV18 and TRBJ1-2, with D hard to call. CDR1 is KGHSH and CDR2 is LQKENI in the germline V gene. Trimming removed 6 bases from V and 0 bases from J, with 17 bases in between. This CDR3 has 16 amino acids. The CDR3 region has the DNA TGTGCCAGCTCTCTTCCCTTGCATCAGACTAACTATGGCTACACCTTC. Translated, it gives CASSLPLHQTNYGYTF.

The J gene is TRBJ2-1, the V gene TRBV9; 7 bases align to TRBD2. The CDR3 runs 15 residues. Germline-derived CDR1 and CDR2 are SGDLS and YYNGEE. The V and J ends lost 2 bases and 7 bases, in that order; junction bases with no gene match: 9. The CDR3 DNA sequence: TGTGCCAGCAGCGTGGGTGCGGGAGTTTCGAATGAGCAGTTCTTC. Its translation is CASSVGAGVSNEQFF.

The chain links TRBV6-5 to TRBJ2-7; D call uncertain. CDR3 length: 14 amino acids. Germline V gene sequence: CDR1 MNHEY, CDR2 SVGAGI. Trimming shortened V by 7 bases and J by 4 bases, and 17 bases separated the two germline ends. The CDR3 protein is CASTPSAQRYEQYF. The CDR3 nucleotides read TGTGCCAGCACCCCCTCCGCTCAGAGATACGAGCAGTACTTC.

The count of this clone is one. The CDR3 sequence is CASSLVGVSEQFF. The CDR3 DNA is TGTGCCAGCAGCTTAGTCGGGGTGAGTGAGCAGTTCTTC. The rearrangement links TRBV7-7 to TRBJ2-1; a possible D gene is TRBD2 (5 bases). The CDR3 has 13 residues. V was cut by 1 base and J by 9 bases, with 10 bases left in between. Germline CDR1 reads SSHAT; CDR2 reads FNYEAQ (reference sequence).

The chain carries TRBV11-3 and TRBJ2-5; D gene uncertain. CDR1 is SGHNT and CDR2 is YENEEA in the germline V gene. The germline V and J ends were trimmed by 3 bases and 2 bases, with 4 bases remaining between them. The CDR3 sequence is 12 residues long. The CDR3 sequence is CASSFGQETQYF. The CDR3 nucleotides read TGTGCCAGCAGCTTTGGTCAAGAGACCCAGTACTTC.

This clone was detected only once. The chain combines TRBV28 with TRBJ1-5; D remains unclear. This CDR3 contains 13 residues. Trimming stripped 7 bases from V and 0 bases from J, with 7 bases between. Germline V gene sequence: CDR1 MDHEN, CDR2 SYDVKM. As DNA, the CDR3 is TGTGCCAGCATTCAGCATAGCAATCAGCCCCAGCATTTT. It codes for CASIQHSNQPQHF.

The gene calls are TRBV7-2 and TRBJ2-1, with TRBD1 matching 9 bases. There are 13 residues in the CDR3. Germline-derived CDR1 and CDR2 are SGHTA and FQGNSA. The ends lost 5 bases at V and 12 bases at J; junction bases unmatched: 8. CDR3 loop: CASSALNRGRQFF. The CDR3 nucleotides read TGTGCCAGCAGCGCCTTAAACAGGGGGCGGCAGTTCTTC.

The V call is TRBV6-1, the J call TRBJ2-7; 9 nucleotides align to TRBD2. V lost 7 bases, J lost 4 bases, and 8 bases stayed unmatched. This CDR3 comprises 14 residues. Germline CDR1 is MNHNS and CDR2 is SASEGT. The CDR3 DNA reads as TGTGCCAGCACTCTAGCGGGAAGCTCGTACGAGCAGTACTTC. Protein: CASTLAGSSYEQYF.

The chain combines TRBV28 with TRBJ2-7; 8 bases line up with TRBD2. This CDR3 region has 15 residues. V lost 3 bases to trimming and J lost 1 base; unmatched junction nucleotides: 5. The germline V gene has CDR1 MDHEN and CDR2 SYDVKM. The DNA for the CDR3 is TGTGCCAGCAGTTTTATGACTAGCGTATCCTACGAGCAGTACTTC. Amino acid sequence: CASSFMTSVSYEQYF.

Remarks on this clone: The same CDR3 arises from other DNA sequences in this sample as well. The J gene is TRBJ2-1, the V gene TRBV19; TRBD2 matches 11 bases. Germline CDR1 and CDR2: LNHDA and SQIVND (reference sequence). This CDR3 contains 14 residues. V lost 6 bases to trimming and J lost 5 bases; unmatched junction nucleotides: 3. The CDR3 DNA sequence: TGTGCCAGTAGGTTAGCGGGAGGGGACAATGAGCAGTTCTTC. Encoded protein: CASRLAGGDNEQFF.

The CDR3 bases are TGTGCCACCAGCAGAGATCAAGGGGGCTGGGAGACCCAGTACTTC. Translation: CATSRDQGGWETQYF. The chain is built from TRBV15 and TRBJ2-5, with TRBD1 matching 7 bases. The CDR3 extends over 15 amino acids. Trimming at V came to 0 bases and at J to 5 bases, leaving 6 bases not matched to a gene. In germline, CDR1 is LNHNV, CDR2 YYDKDF (reference sequence). Full variable domain (rest looked up from reference TRBV15 and TRBJ2-5): DAMVIQNPRYQVTQFGKPVTLSCSQTLNHNVMYWYQQKSSQAPKLLFHYYDKDFNNEADTPDNFQSRRPNTSFCFLDIRSPGLGDTAMYLCATSRDQGGWETQYFGPGTRLLVL.

The chain joins TRBV7-2 to TRBJ2-7, with TRBD2 matching 7 bases. V gave up 1 base and J gave up 2 bases; unmatched junction bases: 2. CDR1 and CDR2 (germline): SGHTA, FQGNSA. The CDR3 length is 14 residues. CDR3 bases: TGTGCCAGCAGCTTAGACGCGGGGGCCTACGAGCAGTACTTC. Translating it yields CASSLDAGAYEQYF.

The V call is TRBV7-2, the J call TRBJ2-1; possibly TRBD2 for D (7 bases). The CDR3 totals 13 residues. Trimming shortened V by 11 bases and J by 7 bases, and 18 bases separated the two germline ends. Germline lookup yields CDR1 SGHTA and CDR2 FQGNSA. DNA for the CDR3: TGTGCCGAGGGGGGGACTCGCCATAATGAGCAGTTCTTC. This translates into CAEGGTRHNEQFF.

The rearrangement joins TRBV27 to TRBJ2-5; D uncertain. Trimming left V 0 bases short and J 2 bases short, with 10 bases between. Per germline, CDR1 MNHEY and CDR2 SMNVEV (reference sequence). This CDR3 is built from 15 residues. The CDR3 bases are TGTGCCAGCAGTTTATCGGATTATACTCAAGAGACCCAGTACTTC. Its translation: CASSLSDYTQETQYF.

A note on this clone: One end of the junction is discordant with germline, which a read error may explain. This rearrangement joins TRBV7-7 to TRBJ2-5, with D perhaps TRBD1 or TRBD2 (5 bases each). The CDR3 contains 15 residues. The germline gives CDR1 SSHAT, CDR2 FNYEAQ (reference sequence). CDR3: CASSLGLGEEETQYF. The CDR3 bases are TGTGCTAGCAGCTTAGGGTTGGGGGAAGAAGAGACCCAGTACTTC.

V and J are TRBV28 and TRBJ2-7; TRBD1 agrees at 8 bases. Trimming at V came to 8 bases and at J to 2 bases, leaving 14 bases not matched to a gene. There are 16 residues in the CDR3. Germline V gene data show CDR1 as MDHEN and CDR2 as SYDVKM. The CDR3 is CASGRTAGQAAYEQYF. The CDR3 nucleotides read TGTGCCAGCGGCCGTACTGCGGGACAGGCGGCCTACGAGCAGTACTTC.

The chain carries TRBV18 and TRBJ2-1; TRBD2 is a possible D gene (6 bases). The CDR3 totals 15 residues. Germline CDR1 reads KGHSH; CDR2 reads LQKENI. With 3 bases removed from V and 9 bases from J, the gap between germline ends came to 18 bases. The CDR3 sequence: CASSPRLGSRAEQFF. DNA of the CDR3: TGTGCCAGCTCACCGCGACTAGGCTCTCGCGCTGAGCAGTTCTTC.

V gene TRBV12-5 combines with J gene TRBJ2-3, with 11 nucleotides matching TRBD2. Unmatched junction bases numbered 6, after V lost 1 base and J lost 3 bases. Germline V CDR1 and CDR2: LGHNT, FRNRAP. The CDR3 is made up of 17 amino acids. CDR3 DNA sequence: TGTGCTAGTGGTTTGGCGGAGACTAGCGGGATGACAGATACGCAGTATTTT. It specifies CASGLAETSGMTDTQYF.

The chain couples TRBV30 to TRBJ2-7; D possibly matches TRBD1 or TRBD2 (6 bases each). This CDR3 spans 12 amino acids. Germline loops: CDR1 GTSNPN, CDR2 SVGIG (reference sequence). V was clipped by 4 bases and J by 7 bases, with 14 bases between them. CDR3 sequence (DNA): TGTGCCTGGAACAGGGCCCGGGGGGAGCAGTACTTC. Residues: CAWNRARGEQYF. Looking up the rest from reference TRBV30 and TRBJ2-7 gives the full variable domain: SQTIHQWPATLVQPVGSPLSLECTVEGTSNPNLYWYRQAAGRGLQLLFYSVGIGQISSEVPQNLSASRPQDRQFILSSKKLLLSDSGFYLCAWNRARGEQYFGPGTRLTVT.

Concerning this clone: The sample has other DNA sequences that encode this CDR3 too. The CDR3 sequence is CASSFTSGNYEQYF. In nucleotides, the CDR3 is TGCGCCAGCAGCTTTACTAGCGGAAACTACGAGCAGTACTTC. The chain couples TRBV5-1 to TRBJ2-7; TRBD2 aligns across 8 bases. CDR1 SGHRS and CDR2 YFSETQ come from the germline V gene. V shed 2 bases and J 3 bases; nucleotides not matched to a gene: 4. CDR3 length: 14 amino acids.

This chain connects TRBV19 to TRBJ2-1; 8 positions match TRBD2. The J segment lost 6 bases and the V segment lost 3 bases, leaving 7 bases of the junction unmatched. Germline lookup yields CDR1 LNHDA and CDR2 SQIVND (reference sequence). The CDR3 totals 15 residues. The CDR3 loop reads CASSISSGRGNEQFF. The DNA of the CDR3 is TGTGCCAGTAGTATCTCGAGCGGGAGAGGCAATGAGCAGTTCTTC.

The gene calls are TRBV28 and TRBJ1-5; D might be TRBD1 (5 bases). This CDR3 is 12 amino acids long. CDR1 MDHEN and CDR2 SYDVKM come from the germline V gene. Between the trimmed V and J ends, which lost 7 bases and 4 bases, there was a span of 8 bases. CDR3 in amino acids: CASTDSNQPQHF. The DNA for the CDR3 is TGTGCCAGCACCGACAGTAATCAGCCCCAGCATTTT. Drawing the rest from reference TRBV28 and TRBJ1-5, the complete variable domain is DVKVTQSSRYLVKRTGEKVFLECVQDMDHENMFWYRQDPGLGLRLIYFSYDVKMKEKGDIPEGYSVSREKKERFSLILESASTNQTSMYLCASTDSNQPQHFGDGTRLSIL.

With respect to this clone: The identical CDR3 is also encoded by other nucleotide sequences in the sample. The chain recombines TRBV19 with TRBJ2-7; D not certain. Per the germline V gene, CDR1 is LNHDA and CDR2 is SQIVND (reference sequence). V was clipped by 4 bases and J by 1 base, with 8 bases between them. The CDR3 totals 13 residues. CDR3 sequence reads: CASSTAESYEQYF. The CDR3 coding sequence is TGTGCCAGTAGTACGGCCGAGTCCTACGAGCAGTACTTC.

V gene TRBV30 combines with J gene TRBJ1-1, with 8 bases fitting TRBD1. The CDR3 is 16 residues long. Trimming took 5 bases from V and 4 from J; bases not matched to a gene: 15. CDR1 is GTSNPN and CDR2 is SVGIG in the germline V gene (reference sequence). As DNA, the CDR3 is TGTGCCTGGGATGACATCCCTGAGACAGGGGTCACTGAAGCTTTCTTT. As protein: CAWDDIPETGVTEAFF.